These 17 T cell receptor beta chains originate from one sample sequenced in a study of neurological immune-mediated disorders. MiXCR, run by TCRdb on the 5' RACE reads, gives a single entry per CDR3 protein. The sample has 70,000 to 95,000 distinct CDR3 sequences, 13% to 15% seen once. Sequenced material: PBMCs. The origin of the receptors is a woman between 50 and 59 years old in good health.

This clonotype was detected many times. At one end, the junction sequence differs from germline, possibly due to a read error. The CDR3 nucleotides read TGTGCCAGCAGCTTACCCCGGACTAGCGCTACCTTC. Protein product: CASSLPRTSATF. This chain links TRBV7-2 with TRBJ2-7, with TRBD2 matching over 9 bases. In germline, CDR1 is SGHTA, CDR2 FQGNSA. The CDR3 contains 12 residues.

This clonotype was picked up many times. The chain links TRBV20-1 to TRBJ2-1; TRBD2 agrees at 7 bases. J was trimmed by 1 base and V by 0 bases; bases with no gene match: 6. CDR3 size: 16 residues. CDR1 DFQATT and CDR2 SNEGSKA come from the germline V gene (reference sequence). The CDR3 bases are TGCAGTGCTAGAGATCCACGGGGGGTATCCTACAATGAGCAGTTCTTC. Its protein product is CSARDPRGVSYNEQFF.

This clonotype was seen many times. The V call is TRBV28, the J call TRBJ2-5; 9 nucleotides match TRBD1. CDR3 length equals 18 residues. Germline V gene sequence: CDR1 MDHEN, CDR2 SYDVKM. V trimming: 7 bases; J trimming: 1 base; junction bases outside the gene matches: 16. CDR3 coding DNA: TGTGCCAGCAATCGCCCGGGACAGGGATTCCCCTCCCAAGAGACCCAGTACTTC. As protein: CASNRPGQGFPSQETQYF.

This clonotype was observed many times. The V call is TRBV5-1, the J call TRBJ2-1; 9 bases fit TRBD1. The CDR3 extends over 15 amino acids. V was clipped by 3 bases and J by 4 bases; unmatched bases: 5. The germline CDR1 and CDR2 sequences are SGHRS and YFSETQ. CDR3 DNA: TGCGCCAGCAGCTACCAACAGGGGGCTTACAATGAGCAGTTCTTC. As protein: CASSYQQGAYNEQFF. The whole variable domain, remainder taken from reference TRBV5-1 and TRBJ2-1, is KAGVTQTPRYLIKTRGQQVTLSCSPISGHRSVSWYQQTPGQGLQFLFEYFSETQRNKGNFPGRFSGRQFSNSRSEMNVSTLELGDSALYLCASSYQQGAYNEQFFGPGTRLTVL.

This clonotype is a singleton in its sample. A read error is possible here, since a much larger clone lies one base away. V and J are TRBV7-2 and TRBJ1-5; 10 bases match TRBD1. Germline lookup yields CDR1 SGHTA and CDR2 FQGNSA. CDR3 length: 14 residues. This chain's CDR3 is CVSSPGQGDRPQHF. CDR3 nucleotides: TGTGTCAGCAGCCCTGGACAGGGGGACCGGCCCCAGCATTTT. Complete variable domain (other parts from reference TRBV7-2 and TRBJ1-5): GAGVSQSPSNKVTEKGKDVELRCDPISGHTALYWYRQSLGQGLEFLIYFQGNSAPDKSGLPSDRFSAERTGGSVSTLTIQRTQQEDSAVYLCVSSPGQGDRPQHFGDGTRLSIL.

The sample holds a few counts of this clonotype. The rearrangement joins TRBV11-3 to TRBJ2-3; 7 bases fit TRBD1. Trimming cost V 4 bases and J 0 bases; bases outside gene matches: 4. Per the germline V gene, CDR1 is SGHNT and CDR2 is YENEEA. This CDR3 spans 15 amino acids. Here the CDR3 DNA reads TGTGCCAGCAGCTACCGGGACAGCAGCACAGATACGCAGTATTTT. Protein sequence: CASSYRDSSTDTQYF.

This chain joins TRBV28 and TRBJ1-2; D gene unclear. V dropped 2 bases and J dropped 4 bases, with 14 bases sitting between them. The germline V gene has CDR1 MDHEN and CDR2 SYDVKM. The CDR3 is 15 amino acids. CDR3 nucleotide sequence: TGTGCCAGCAGTTTACATCCAAGGCCGGGCTATGGCTACACCTTC. Protein product: CASSLHPRPGYGYTF.

At least ten counts were recorded for this clonotype. This chain uses TRBV20-1 with TRBJ1-4; tentatively, D is TRBD1 (6 bases). V dropped 2 bases and J dropped 10 bases, with 14 bases sitting between them. Germline lookup yields CDR1 DFQATT and CDR2 SNEGSKA (reference sequence). There are 13 residues in the CDR3. CDR3 protein: CSARLDGGGKLFF. CDR3 sequence (DNA): TGCAGTGCTAGACTGGACGGAGGGGGAAAACTGTTTTTT.

For this clonotype: One end of the junction varies from germline; a read error may be responsible. This chain joins TRBV20-1 and TRBJ1-5; tentatively, D is TRBD1 (6 bases). CDR1 DFQATT and CDR2 SNEGSKA come from the germline V gene (reference sequence). This CDR3 spans 13 amino acids. CDR3 residues: CSAAQGCNKPQHF. CDR3 sequence (DNA): TGCAGTGCCGCACAGGGATGCAATAAGCCCCAGCATTTT.

This clonotype has at least ten counts. The rearrangement uses TRBV14 and TRBJ2-1; D unresolved. CDR1 and CDR2 from the germline V gene are SGHDN and FVKESK. V lost 1 base and J 8 bases, leaving 9 bases between the germline ends. The CDR3 sequence is 13 residues long. The CDR3 bases are TGTGCCAGCAGCCAAGTATTATCCCATGAGCAGTTCTTC. Its translation: CASSQVLSHEQFF.

This clonotype was recorded many times. The genes are TRBV20-1 and TRBJ2-2; D is uncertain. V dropped 3 bases and J dropped 4 bases, with 12 bases sitting between them. The germline V gene encodes CDR1 DFQATT and CDR2 SNEGSKA (reference sequence). The CDR3 length is 14 residues. CDR3: CSARGPDATGELFF. The CDR3 DNA reads as TGCAGTGCTAGGGGCCCTGACGCCACCGGGGAGCTGTTTTTT.

This clonotype showed up many times. The J gene is TRBJ2-5, the V gene TRBV28; D remains ambiguous. Trimming shortened V by 6 bases and J by 4 bases, and 9 bases separated the two germline ends. CDR3 length equals 12 residues. Germline values: CDR1 MDHEN, CDR2 SYDVKM. The CDR3 nucleotides are TGTGCCAGCAGGTCAGATTCAGAGACCCAGTACTTC. Translation gives CASRSDSETQYF.

Details on this clonotype: Germline is not matched at one junction end, which may reflect a read error. The chain has TRBV28 and TRBJ2-1; D is possibly TRBD2 (7 bases). Germline loops: CDR1 MDHEN, CDR2 SYDVKM. This CDR3 is 15 amino acids long. The CDR3 DNA sequence: TGTGCCAGCAGTATATGGGAAGGGGGGGACAATGAGCAGTTCTTC. It codes for CASSIWEGGDNEQFF.

This clonotype was seen repeatedly, ten times or more. The CDR3 spells CASSLPGQDGYTF. The CDR3 DNA sequence: TGTGCCAGCAGTCTCCCGGGACAGGATGGCTACACCTTC. The chain couples TRBV28 to TRBJ1-2; TRBD1 agrees at 8 bases. CDR1 and CDR2 from the germline V gene are MDHEN and SYDVKM. This CDR3 has 13 residues. The junction had 5 bases not matched to a gene; V was cut back by 5 bases and J by 6 bases.

The chain uses TRBV3-1 and TRBJ1-1; possibly TRBD1 for D (5 bases). Trimming stripped 1 base from V and 5 bases from J, with 8 bases between. This CDR3 has 13 residues. Germline V gives CDR1 LGHDT, CDR2 YNNKEL (reference sequence). CDR3 amino acids: CASSQGGVTEAFF. As DNA, the CDR3 is TGTGCCAGCAGCCAAGGAGGGGTAACTGAAGCTTTCTTT.

This clonotype was detected ten times or more. This chain connects TRBV20-1 to TRBJ1-2; D is unresolved. The V gene lost 1 base and the J gene lost 0 bases, with 9 bases spanning the gap. The V gene's germline CDR1 is DFQATT and CDR2 SNEGSKA (reference sequence). The CDR3 is 14 residues long. CDR3 loop: CSARVSLANYGYTF. The CDR3 DNA reads as TGCAGTGCTAGAGTGTCCTTAGCTAACTATGGCTACACCTTC.

The sample holds many counts of this clonotype. CDR3 DNA: TGCGCCAGCAGCTTACTAGCGGGGGGCCCCCAGGATGAGCAGTTCTTC. Its protein is CASSLLAGGPQDEQFF. V and J are TRBV5-1 and TRBJ2-1; 12 positions agree with TRBD2. V was clipped by 2 bases and J by 8 bases; unmatched bases: 8. This CDR3 contains 16 residues. The germline CDR1 and CDR2 sequences are SGHRS and YFSETQ.